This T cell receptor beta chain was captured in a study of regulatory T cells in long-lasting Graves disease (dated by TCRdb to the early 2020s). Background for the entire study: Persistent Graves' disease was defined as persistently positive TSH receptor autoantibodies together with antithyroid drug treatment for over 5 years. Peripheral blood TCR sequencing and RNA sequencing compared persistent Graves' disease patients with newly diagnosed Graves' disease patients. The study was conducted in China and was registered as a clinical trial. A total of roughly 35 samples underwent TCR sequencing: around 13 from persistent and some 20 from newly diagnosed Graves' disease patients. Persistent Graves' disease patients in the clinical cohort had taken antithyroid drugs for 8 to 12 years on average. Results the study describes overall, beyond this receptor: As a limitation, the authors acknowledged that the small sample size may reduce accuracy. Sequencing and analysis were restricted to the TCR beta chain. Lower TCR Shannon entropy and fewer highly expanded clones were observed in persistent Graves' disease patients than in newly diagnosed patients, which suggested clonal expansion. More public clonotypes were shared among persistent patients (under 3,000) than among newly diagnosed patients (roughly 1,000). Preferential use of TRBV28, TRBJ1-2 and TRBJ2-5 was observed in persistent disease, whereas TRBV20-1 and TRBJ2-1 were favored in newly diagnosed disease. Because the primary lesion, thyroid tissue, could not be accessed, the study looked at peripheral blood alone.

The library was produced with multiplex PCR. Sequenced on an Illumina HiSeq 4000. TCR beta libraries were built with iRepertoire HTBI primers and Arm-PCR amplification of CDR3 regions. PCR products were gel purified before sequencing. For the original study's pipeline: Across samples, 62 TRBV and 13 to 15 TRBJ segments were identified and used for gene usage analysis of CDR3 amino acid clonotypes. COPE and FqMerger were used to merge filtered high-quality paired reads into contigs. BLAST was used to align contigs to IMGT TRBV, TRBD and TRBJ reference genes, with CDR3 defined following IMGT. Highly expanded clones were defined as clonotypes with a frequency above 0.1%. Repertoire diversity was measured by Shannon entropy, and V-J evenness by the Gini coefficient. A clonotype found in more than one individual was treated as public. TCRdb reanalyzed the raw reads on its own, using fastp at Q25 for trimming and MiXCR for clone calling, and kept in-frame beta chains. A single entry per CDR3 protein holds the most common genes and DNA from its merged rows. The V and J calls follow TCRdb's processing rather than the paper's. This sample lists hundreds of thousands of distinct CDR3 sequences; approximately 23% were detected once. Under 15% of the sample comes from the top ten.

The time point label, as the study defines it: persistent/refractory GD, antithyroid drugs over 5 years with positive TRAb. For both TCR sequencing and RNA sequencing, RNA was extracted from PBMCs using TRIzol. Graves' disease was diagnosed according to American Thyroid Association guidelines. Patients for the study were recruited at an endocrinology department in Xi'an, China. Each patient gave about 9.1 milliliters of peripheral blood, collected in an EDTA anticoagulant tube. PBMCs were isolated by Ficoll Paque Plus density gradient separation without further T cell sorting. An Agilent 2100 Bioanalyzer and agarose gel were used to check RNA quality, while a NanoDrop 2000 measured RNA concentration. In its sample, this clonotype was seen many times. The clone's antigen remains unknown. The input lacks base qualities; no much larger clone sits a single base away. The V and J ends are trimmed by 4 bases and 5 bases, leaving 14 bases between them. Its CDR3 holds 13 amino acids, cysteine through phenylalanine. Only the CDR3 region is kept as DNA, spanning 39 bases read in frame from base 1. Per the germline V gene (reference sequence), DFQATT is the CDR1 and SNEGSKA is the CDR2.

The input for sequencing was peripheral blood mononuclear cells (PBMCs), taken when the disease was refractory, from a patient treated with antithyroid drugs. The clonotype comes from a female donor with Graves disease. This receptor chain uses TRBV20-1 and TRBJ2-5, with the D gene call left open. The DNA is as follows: TGCAGTGCTATAAAACCCGCGGTGGAGACCCAGTACTTC. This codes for CSAIKPAVETQYF.